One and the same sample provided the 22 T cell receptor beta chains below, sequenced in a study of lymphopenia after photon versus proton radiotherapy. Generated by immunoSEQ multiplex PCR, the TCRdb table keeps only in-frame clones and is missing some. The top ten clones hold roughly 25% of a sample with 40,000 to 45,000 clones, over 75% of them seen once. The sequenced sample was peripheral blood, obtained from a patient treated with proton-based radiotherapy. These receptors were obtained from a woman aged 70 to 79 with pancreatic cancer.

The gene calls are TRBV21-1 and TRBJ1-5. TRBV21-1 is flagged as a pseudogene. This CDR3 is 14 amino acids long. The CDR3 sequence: CASSKAGVDQPQHF. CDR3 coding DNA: TGTGCCAGCAGCAAAGCGGGGGTTGATCAGCCCCAGCATTTT.

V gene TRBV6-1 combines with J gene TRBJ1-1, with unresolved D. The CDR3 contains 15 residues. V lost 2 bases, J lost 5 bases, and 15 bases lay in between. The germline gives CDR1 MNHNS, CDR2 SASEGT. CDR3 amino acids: CASSEPGQLKTEAFF. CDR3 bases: TGTGCCAGCAGTGAACCCGGGCAGCTAAAAACTGAAGCTTTCTTT.

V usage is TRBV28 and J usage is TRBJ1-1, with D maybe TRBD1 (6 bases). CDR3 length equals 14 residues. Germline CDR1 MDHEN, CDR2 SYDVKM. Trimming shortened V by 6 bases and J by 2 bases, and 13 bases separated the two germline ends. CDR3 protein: CASRLGGRNTEAFF. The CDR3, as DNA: TGTGCCAGCAGACTAGGGGGTAGAAACACTGAAGCTTTCTTT.

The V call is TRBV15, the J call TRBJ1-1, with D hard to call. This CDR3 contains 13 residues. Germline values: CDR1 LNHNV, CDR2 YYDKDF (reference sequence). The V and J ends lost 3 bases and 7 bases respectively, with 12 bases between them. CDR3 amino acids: CATSRGDGNEAFF. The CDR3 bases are TGTGCCACCAGCAGGGGCGACGGGAATGAAGCTTTCTTT.

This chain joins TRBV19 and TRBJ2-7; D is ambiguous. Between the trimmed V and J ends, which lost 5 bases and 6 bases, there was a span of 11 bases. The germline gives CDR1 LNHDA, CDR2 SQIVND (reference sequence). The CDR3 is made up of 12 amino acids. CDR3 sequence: CASSPQVGEQYF. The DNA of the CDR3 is TGTGCCAGTAGTCCACAAGTCGGCGAGCAGTACTTC.

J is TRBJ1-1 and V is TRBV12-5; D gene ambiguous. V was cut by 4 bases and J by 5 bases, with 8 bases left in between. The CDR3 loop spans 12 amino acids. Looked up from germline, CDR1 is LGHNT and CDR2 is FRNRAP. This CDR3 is CASGSLGTEAFF. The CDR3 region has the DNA TGTGCTAGTGGTTCGCTGGGGACTGAAGCTTTCTTT.

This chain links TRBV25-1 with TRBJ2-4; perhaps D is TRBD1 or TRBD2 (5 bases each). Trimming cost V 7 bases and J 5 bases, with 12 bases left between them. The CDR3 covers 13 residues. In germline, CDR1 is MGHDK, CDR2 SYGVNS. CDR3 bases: TGTGCCAGCACGGGACCGAATCAAAACATTCAGTACTTC. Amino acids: CASTGPNQNIQYF.

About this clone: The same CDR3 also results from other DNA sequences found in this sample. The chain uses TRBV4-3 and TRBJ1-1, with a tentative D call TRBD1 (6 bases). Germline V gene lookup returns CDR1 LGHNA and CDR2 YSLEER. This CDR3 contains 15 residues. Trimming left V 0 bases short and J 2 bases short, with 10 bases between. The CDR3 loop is CASSQEARGNTEAFF. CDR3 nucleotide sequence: TGCGCCAGCAGCCAAGAAGCCAGGGGAAACACTGAAGCTTTCTTT.

The DNA for the CDR3 is TGTGCCAGCAGCGAGAGGGGGGGAACAGCGACCCAAGAGACCCAGTACTTC. Translation gives CASSERGGTATQETQYF. V usage is TRBV9 and J usage is TRBJ2-5; weak D call: TRBD2 (7 bases). V was pared by 3 bases and J by 1 base, with 19 bases between. This CDR3 is built from 17 residues. Germline V gene sequence: CDR1 SGDLS, CDR2 YYNGEE.

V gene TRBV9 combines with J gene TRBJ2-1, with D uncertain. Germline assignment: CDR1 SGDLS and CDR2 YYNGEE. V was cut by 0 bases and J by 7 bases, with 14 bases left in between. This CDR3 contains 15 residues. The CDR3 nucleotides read TGTGCCAGCAGCGTAGACCCACGTGGAGATAATGAGCAGTTCTTC. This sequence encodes CASSVDPRGDNEQFF.

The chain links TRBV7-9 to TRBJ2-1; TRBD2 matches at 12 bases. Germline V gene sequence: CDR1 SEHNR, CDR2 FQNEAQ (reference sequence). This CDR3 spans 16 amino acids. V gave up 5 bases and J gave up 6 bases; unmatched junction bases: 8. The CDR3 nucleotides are TGTGCCAGCAGCCCAAGAGAGGGACTAGCGGGCAATGAGCAGTTCTTC. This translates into CASSPREGLAGNEQFF.

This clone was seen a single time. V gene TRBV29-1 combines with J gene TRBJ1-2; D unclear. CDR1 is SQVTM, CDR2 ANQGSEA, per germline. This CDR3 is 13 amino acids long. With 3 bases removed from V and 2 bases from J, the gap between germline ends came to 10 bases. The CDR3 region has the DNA TGCAGCGTTGATGGGGAAGGGAACTATGGCTACACCTTC. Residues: CSVDGEGNYGYTF.

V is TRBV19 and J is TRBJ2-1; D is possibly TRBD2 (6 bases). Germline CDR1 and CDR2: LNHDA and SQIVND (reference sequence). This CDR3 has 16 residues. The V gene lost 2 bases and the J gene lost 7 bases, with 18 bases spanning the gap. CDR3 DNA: TGTGCCAGTAGTATAACTGCGGGAATAAGTGTAAATGAGCAGTTCTTC. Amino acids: CASSITAGISVNEQFF.

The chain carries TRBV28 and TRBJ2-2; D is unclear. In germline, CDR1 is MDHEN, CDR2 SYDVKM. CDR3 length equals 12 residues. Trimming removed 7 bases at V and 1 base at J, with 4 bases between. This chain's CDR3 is CASIRNTGELFF. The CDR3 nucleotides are TGTGCCAGCATCAGGAACACCGGGGAGCTGTTTTTT.

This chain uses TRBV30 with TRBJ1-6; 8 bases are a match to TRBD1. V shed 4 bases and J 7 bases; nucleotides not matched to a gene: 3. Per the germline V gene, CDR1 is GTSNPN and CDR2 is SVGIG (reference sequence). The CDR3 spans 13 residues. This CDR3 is CAWNRGRNSPLHF. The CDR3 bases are TGTGCCTGGAACAGGGGGAGGAATTCACCCCTCCACTTT.

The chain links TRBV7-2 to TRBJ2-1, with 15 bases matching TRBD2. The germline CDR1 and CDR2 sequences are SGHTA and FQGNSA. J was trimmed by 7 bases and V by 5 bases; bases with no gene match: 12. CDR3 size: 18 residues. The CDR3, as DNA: TGTGCCAGCAGCCCTCCCCCCGGACTAGCGGGAGGGAAGAATGAGCAGTTCTTC. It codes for CASSPPPGLAGGKNEQFF.

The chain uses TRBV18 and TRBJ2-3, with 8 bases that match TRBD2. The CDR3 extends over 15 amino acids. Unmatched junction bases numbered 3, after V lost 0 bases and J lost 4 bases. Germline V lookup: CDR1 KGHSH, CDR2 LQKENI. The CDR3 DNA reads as TGTGCCAGCTCACCACCGCTAGCGGGCTCAGATACGCAGTATTTT. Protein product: CASSPPLAGSDTQYF.

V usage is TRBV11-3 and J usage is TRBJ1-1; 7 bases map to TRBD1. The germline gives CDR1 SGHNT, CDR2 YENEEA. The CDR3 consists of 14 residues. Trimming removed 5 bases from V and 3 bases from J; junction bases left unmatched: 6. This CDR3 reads CASSPRTGYTEAFF. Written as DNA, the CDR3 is TGTGCCAGCAGCCCCAGGACAGGCTACACTGAAGCTTTCTTT.

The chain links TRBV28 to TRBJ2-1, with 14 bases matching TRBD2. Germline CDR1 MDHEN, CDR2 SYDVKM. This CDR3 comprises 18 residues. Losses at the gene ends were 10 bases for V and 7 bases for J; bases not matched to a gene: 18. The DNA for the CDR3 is TGTGCCACCGTCGGACTAGCGGGAGGACTAACCCTGGGGAATGAGCAGTTCTTC. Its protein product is CATVGLAGGLTLGNEQFF.

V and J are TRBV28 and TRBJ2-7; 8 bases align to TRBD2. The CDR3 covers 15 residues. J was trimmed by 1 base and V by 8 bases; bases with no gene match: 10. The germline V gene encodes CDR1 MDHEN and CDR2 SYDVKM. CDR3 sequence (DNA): TGTGCCAGCGCCATGCTAGCGGGCGGTTCCTACGAGCAGTACTTC. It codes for CASAMLAGGSYEQYF. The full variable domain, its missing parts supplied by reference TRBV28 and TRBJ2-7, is DVKVTQSSRYLVKRTGEKVFLECVQDMDHENMFWYRQDPGLGLRLIYFSYDVKMKEKGDIPEGYSVSREKKERFSLILESASTNQTSMYLCASAMLAGGSYEQYFGPGTRLTVT.

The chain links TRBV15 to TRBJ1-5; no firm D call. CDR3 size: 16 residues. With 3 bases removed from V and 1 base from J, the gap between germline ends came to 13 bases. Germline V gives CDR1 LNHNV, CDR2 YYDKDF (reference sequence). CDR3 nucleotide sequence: TGTGCCACCAGCAGGGCCCCGGTAGGGAGCAATCAGCCCCAGCATTTT. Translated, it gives CATSRAPVGSNQPQHF. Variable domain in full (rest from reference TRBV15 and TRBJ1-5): DAMVIQNPRYQVTQFGKPVTLSCSQTLNHNVMYWYQQKSSQAPKLLFHYYDKDFNNEADTPDNFQSRRPNTSFCFLDIRSPGLGDTAMYLCATSRAPVGSNQPQHFGDGTRLSIL.

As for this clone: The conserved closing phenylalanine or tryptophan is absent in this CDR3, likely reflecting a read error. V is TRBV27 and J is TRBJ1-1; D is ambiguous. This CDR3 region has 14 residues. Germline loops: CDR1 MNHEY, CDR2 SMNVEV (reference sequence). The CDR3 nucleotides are TGTGCCAGCAGTTTTTTCGAGGGCTACACTGCAGCTTTCTAT. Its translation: CASSFFEGYTAAFY.